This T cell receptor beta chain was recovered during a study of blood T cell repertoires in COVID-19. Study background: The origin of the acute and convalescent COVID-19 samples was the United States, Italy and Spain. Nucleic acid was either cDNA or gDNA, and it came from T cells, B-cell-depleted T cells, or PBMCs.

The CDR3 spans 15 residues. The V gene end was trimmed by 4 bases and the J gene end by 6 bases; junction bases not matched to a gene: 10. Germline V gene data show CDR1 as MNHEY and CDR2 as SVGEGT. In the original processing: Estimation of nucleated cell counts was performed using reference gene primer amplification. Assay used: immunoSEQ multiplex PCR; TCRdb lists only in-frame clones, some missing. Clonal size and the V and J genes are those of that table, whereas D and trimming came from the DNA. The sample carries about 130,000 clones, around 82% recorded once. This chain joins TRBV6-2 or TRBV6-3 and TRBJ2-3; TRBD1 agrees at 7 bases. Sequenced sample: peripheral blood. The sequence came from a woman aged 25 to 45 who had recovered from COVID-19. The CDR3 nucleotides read TGTGCCAGCAGTTCGCCGACAGGGCGTACTGATACGCAGTATTTT. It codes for CASSSPTGRTDTQYF.